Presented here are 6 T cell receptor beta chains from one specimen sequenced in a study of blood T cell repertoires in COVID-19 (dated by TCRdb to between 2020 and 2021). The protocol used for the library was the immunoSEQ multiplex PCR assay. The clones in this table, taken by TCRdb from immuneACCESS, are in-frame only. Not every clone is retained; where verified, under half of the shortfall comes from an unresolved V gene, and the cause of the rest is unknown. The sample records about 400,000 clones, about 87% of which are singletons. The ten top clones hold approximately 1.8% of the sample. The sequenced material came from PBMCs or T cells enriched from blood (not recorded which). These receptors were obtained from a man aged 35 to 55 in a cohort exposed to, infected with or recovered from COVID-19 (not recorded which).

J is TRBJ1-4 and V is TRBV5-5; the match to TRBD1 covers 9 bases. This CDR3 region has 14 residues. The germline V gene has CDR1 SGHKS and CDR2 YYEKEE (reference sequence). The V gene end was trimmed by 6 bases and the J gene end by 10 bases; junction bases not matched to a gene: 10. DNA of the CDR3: TGTGCCAGCACCGGAGGACAGGGGATAGGAAAACTGTTTTTT. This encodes CASTGGQGIGKLFF.

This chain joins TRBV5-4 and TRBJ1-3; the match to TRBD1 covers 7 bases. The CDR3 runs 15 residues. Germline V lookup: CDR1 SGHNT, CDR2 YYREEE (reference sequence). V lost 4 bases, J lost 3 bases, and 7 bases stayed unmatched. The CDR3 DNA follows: TGTGCCAGCAGCATGACAGGGTTCGATGGAAACACCATATATTTT. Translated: CASSMTGFDGNTIYF.

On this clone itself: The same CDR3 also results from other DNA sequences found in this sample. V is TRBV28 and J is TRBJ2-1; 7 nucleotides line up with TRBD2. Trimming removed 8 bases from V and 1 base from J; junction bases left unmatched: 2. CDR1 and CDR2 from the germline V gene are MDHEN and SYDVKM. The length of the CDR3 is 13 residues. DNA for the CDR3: TGTGCCAGCGGGGGGGGGTCCTACAATGAGCAGTTCTTC. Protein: CASGGGSYNEQFF.

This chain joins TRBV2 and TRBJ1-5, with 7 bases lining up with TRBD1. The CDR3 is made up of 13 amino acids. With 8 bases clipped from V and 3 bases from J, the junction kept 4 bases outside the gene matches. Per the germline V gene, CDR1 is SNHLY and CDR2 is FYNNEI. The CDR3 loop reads CASSGTVNQPQHF. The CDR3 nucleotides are TGTGCCAGCTCTGGGACAGTCAATCAGCCCCAGCATTTT.

The CDR3 region is CASSQERGASSYNEQFF. In DNA, the CDR3 is TGCGCCAGCAGCCAAGAAAGGGGCGCGAGCTCCTACAATGAGCAGTTCTTC. The genes are TRBV4-1 and TRBJ2-1, with a weak D call TRBD1 (5 bases). Looked up from germline, CDR1 is MGHRA and CDR2 is YSYEKL. The CDR3 has 17 residues. Trimming cost V 0 bases and J 0 bases, with 12 bases left between them.

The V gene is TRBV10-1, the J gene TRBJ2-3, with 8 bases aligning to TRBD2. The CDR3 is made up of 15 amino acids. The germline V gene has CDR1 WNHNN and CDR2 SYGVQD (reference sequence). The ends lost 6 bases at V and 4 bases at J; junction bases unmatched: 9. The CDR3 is CASSEPTAGADTQYF. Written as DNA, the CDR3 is TGCGCCAGCAGCGAACCAACAGCGGGAGCAGATACGCAGTATTTT.